This T cell receptor (beta chain) was identified in a study of T cell repertoires in ileal Crohn's disease. The overall study: At surgery, about 36% of patients smoked, with median disease duration 7.9 years. Postoperative therapy was given to about half: 10 to 12 thiopurines, about 20 anti-TNF agents. Biopsies at the proximal margin of the resected specimen form MI samples.

This clone was detected only once. One end of the junction varies from germline; a read error may be responsible. Sequencing used immunoSEQ multiplex PCR; TCRdb keeps in-frame clones, though not all of them. The sample comprises approximately 6,800 clones, about 74% of which are singletons, and approximately 8.2% rests with the top ten. This CDR3 comprises 13 residues. Germline CDR1 is SGHNT and CDR2 is YYREEE (reference sequence). Time point of the sample: proximal margin of the surgical specimen (macroscopically non-inflamed). The chain uses TRBV5-4 and TRBJ2-7; TRBD2 is a possible D gene (5 bases). Sequenced: ileal tissue. This clonotype was obtained from an adult with Crohn's disease. The CDR3 loop reads CASSLEWGGPGNF. CDR3 bases: TGTGCCAGCAGCTTGGAATGGGGTGGCCCCGGGAACTTC.